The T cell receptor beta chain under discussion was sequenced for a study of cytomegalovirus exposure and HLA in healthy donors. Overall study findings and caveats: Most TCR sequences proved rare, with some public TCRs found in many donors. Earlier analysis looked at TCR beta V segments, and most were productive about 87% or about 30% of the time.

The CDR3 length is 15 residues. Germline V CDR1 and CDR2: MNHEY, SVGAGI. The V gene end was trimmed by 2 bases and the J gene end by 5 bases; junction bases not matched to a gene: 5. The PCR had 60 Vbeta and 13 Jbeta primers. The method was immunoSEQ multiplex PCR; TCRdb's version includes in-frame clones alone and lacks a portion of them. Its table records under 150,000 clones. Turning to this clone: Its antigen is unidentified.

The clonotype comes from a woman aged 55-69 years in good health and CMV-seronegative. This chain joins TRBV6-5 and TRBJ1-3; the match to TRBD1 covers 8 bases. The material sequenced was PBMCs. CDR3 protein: CASSYQGTGRNTIYF. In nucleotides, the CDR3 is TGTGCCAGCAGTTACCAAGGGACAGGAAGAAACACCATATATTTT.